The present T cell receptor (beta chain) was sequenced within a study of shared clonotypes between healthy human individuals. The V gene end was trimmed by 5 bases and the J gene end by 2 bases; junction bases not matched to a gene: 3. Germline CDR1 reads PRHDT; CDR2 reads FYEKMQ (reference sequence). The CDR3 consists of 15 residues. In this sample, this clone turned up once. Profiling relied on immunoSEQ multiplex PCR, and the TCRdb table lists in-frame clones only, not all of them. The table has some 2,000,000 clones, roughly 94% seen once. The sequence derives from a man between 18 and 29 years old in good health. The specimen sequenced was naive CD4+ T cells sorted from blood. Specified subset: CD45RA+ positively selected. The chain links TRBV13 to TRBJ1-6; 7 bases match TRBD1. DNA for the CDR3: TGTGCCAGCAGCCAGGGGGTCACCTATAATTCACCCCTCCACTTT. Translation gives CASSQGVTYNSPLHF.